This T cell receptor (beta chain) is drawn from a study of T cell repertoires in cytomegalovirus infection. Overall study: Both CMV infection and a matching HLA type were indicated by public TCR beta signatures.

Regarding this clonotype: Antigen: not known.

Study-level results: There were HLA-C-restricted CMV-specific TCR beta clonotypes dominating the ex vivo response.

CDR3 length equals 13 residues. V was clipped by 2 bases and J by 7 bases, with 10 bases between them. Germline V gives CDR1 LGHNT, CDR2 FRNRAP. TCRdb processed the reads anew with MiXCR; each CDR3 protein has one entry. The profile shows roughly 280,000 distinct CDR3 sequences, roughly 13% of them singletons. The V and J genes are TRBV12-5 and TRBJ2-3; D gene unclear. The sequencing sample was made of PBMCs. The receptor was derived from a human donor in good health (CMV status not recorded). Some clones in this sample may be carry-over from other donors' samples. The CDR3 DNA follows: TGTGCTAGTGGTTTGAGTCCGGCAAATACGCAGTATTTT. Translating gives CASGLSPANTQYF.